These 19 T cell receptor beta chains share one sample of origin, sequenced in a study of T cell responses to AZD1222 COVID-19 vaccine. The table came from immunoSEQ multiplex PCR; TCRdb's copy has only in-frame clones and leaves some out. The table has 90,000 to 100,000 clones, 70% to 90% seen once. The specimen was peripheral blood, collected on day 0 of AZD1222 vaccination. These receptors all come from an adult in good health.

This rearrangement joins TRBV19 to TRBJ1-1, with unresolved D. The CDR3 is 14 residues long. The V gene's germline CDR1 is LNHDA and CDR2 SQIVND (reference sequence). V lost 4 bases to trimming and J lost 0 bases, with 9 bases between them. As DNA, the CDR3 is TGTGCCAGTAGTAGGGTTATATTGAACACTGAAGCTTTCTTT. Its protein product is CASSRVILNTEAFF.

This clone appeared a single time. The chain carries TRBV6-5 and TRBJ2-7; 7 bases line up with TRBD1. CDR1 is MNHEY and CDR2 is SVGAGI in the germline V gene. V lost 0 bases to trimming and J lost 5 bases; unmatched junction nucleotides: 10. The CDR3 length is 16 residues. The CDR3 loop is CASSYSRMTGNHEQYF. The CDR3 DNA is TGTGCCAGCAGTTACTCCCGAATGACAGGGAACCACGAGCAGTACTTC.

The genes are TRBV4-2 and TRBJ2-6; 12 nucleotides align to TRBD2. This CDR3 region has 20 residues. CDR1 and CDR2 from the germline V gene are LGHNA and YNFKEQ. V gave up 1 base and J gave up 2 bases; unmatched junction bases: 9. As DNA, the CDR3 is TGTGCCAGCAGCCAAGGGACTAGCGGGGCTAGGGGACCTGGGGCCAACGTCCTGACTTTC. Its translation is CASSQGTSGARGPGANVLTF.

Remarks on this clone: Within the sample, other DNA sequences also encode this same CDR3. The chain links TRBV27 to TRBJ1-2; 8 nucleotides line up with TRBD1. CDR1 and CDR2 (germline): MNHEY, SMNVEV (reference sequence). V dropped 5 bases and J dropped 2; count of bases not matched to a gene: 4. There are 14 residues in the CDR3. The CDR3 spells CASSVDRANYGYTF. CDR3 nucleotides: TGTGCCAGCAGTGTGGACAGGGCAAACTATGGCTACACCTTC.

The rearrangement joins TRBV19 to TRBJ2-4, with D tentatively TRBD2 (6 bases). The V gene's germline CDR1 is LNHDA and CDR2 SQIVND (reference sequence). Trimming removed 4 bases at V and 1 base at J, with 20 bases between. The CDR3 is 18 residues long. The CDR3 sequence: CASSRASGGSSAKNIQYF. The CDR3 coding sequence is TGTGCCAGTAGTAGGGCATCCGGGGGTTCCTCGGCCAAAAACATTCAGTACTTC.

The CDR3 region is CASSYQADTQYF. The CDR3 DNA is TGTGCCAGCAGTTACCAGGCAGATACGCAGTATTTT. The rearrangement uses TRBV6-5 and TRBJ2-3; D call uncertain. Per the germline V gene, CDR1 is MNHEY and CDR2 is SVGAGI. The ends were cut back, 2 bases at V and 4 bases at J, with 4 bases in the middle. This CDR3 is built from 12 residues.

V and J are TRBV10-3 and TRBJ1-3; a possible D gene is TRBD1 (6 bases). CDR3 size: 16 residues. CDR1 is ENHRY and CDR2 is SYGVKD in the germline V gene. Trimming took off 2 bases at V and 0 bases at J, with 11 bases between the two ends. The CDR3 spells CAISETGPYSGNTIYF. The CDR3 DNA reads as TGTGCCATCAGTGAGACAGGGCCTTACTCTGGAAACACCATATATTTT.

The chain couples TRBV27 to TRBJ1-2; 9 bases align to TRBD1. J was trimmed by 0 bases and V by 5 bases; bases with no gene match: 4. The CDR3 runs 15 residues. Germline V CDR1 and CDR2: MNHEY, SMNVEV (reference sequence). CDR3 coding DNA: TGTGCCAGCAGTCTACGGACAGGGGCTAACTATGGCTACACCTTC. This codes for CASSLRTGANYGYTF.

A few counts support this clone. The genes are TRBV6-5 and TRBJ2-2, with D possibly being TRBD2 (6 bases). The V gene lost 10 bases and the J gene lost 4 bases, with 13 bases spanning the gap. This CDR3 spans 13 amino acids. The V gene's germline CDR1 is MNHEY and CDR2 SVGAGI. The CDR3 loop is CATKGTLTGELFF. The CDR3 DNA reads as TGTGCCACCAAGGGGACTCTCACCGGGGAGCTGTTTTTT.

The chain couples TRBV6-1 to TRBJ1-4; D is unclear. The CDR3 runs 15 residues. The germline V and J ends were trimmed by 2 bases and 7 bases, with 14 bases remaining between them. Germline V CDR1 and CDR2: MNHNS, SASEGT. The CDR3 sequence is CASSENIALREKLFF. CDR3 nucleotides: TGTGCCAGCAGTGAAAATATAGCATTGCGTGAAAAACTGTTTTTT.

In this sample, this clone turned up a few times. V is TRBV10-1 and J is TRBJ1-5; 7 nucleotides align to TRBD1. The V segment lost 3 bases and the J segment 6 bases; nucleotides outside the gene matches: 8. The germline CDR1 and CDR2 sequences are WNHNN and SYGVQD (reference sequence). This CDR3 has 15 residues. The CDR3 nucleotides are TGCGCCAGCAGTGACTCCCGACAGGGTCGTCAGCCCCAGCATTTT. Its protein product is CASSDSRQGRQPQHF.

The V and J genes are TRBV3-1 (or the pseudogene TRBV3-2) and TRBJ1-5; 10 positions agree with TRBD1. Germline V gene lookup returns CDR1 LGHDT and CDR2 YNNKEL (reference sequence). This CDR3 contains 14 residues. J lost 4 bases, V lost 4 bases, and 1 base had no gene match. The CDR3 loop is CASSRDRGNQPQHF. Written as DNA, the CDR3 is TGTGCCAGCAGCCGGGACAGGGGTAATCAGCCCCAGCATTTT.

This chain links TRBV6-5 with TRBJ1-1; 8 bases are shared with TRBD1. The CDR3 has 16 amino acids. Germline CDR1 MNHEY, CDR2 SVGAGI. The V and J ends lost 2 bases and 2 bases, in that order; junction bases with no gene match: 7. Here the CDR3 reads CASSYGNRGFNTEAFF. CDR3 sequence (DNA): TGTGCCAGCAGTTACGGAAACAGGGGGTTTAACACTGAAGCTTTCTTT.

There are a few counts of this clone. J is TRBJ2-1 and V is TRBV7-9; D remains unclear. CDR1 is SEHNR and CDR2 is FQNEAQ in the germline V gene (reference sequence). This CDR3 comprises 14 residues. Trimming cost V 0 bases and J 9 bases, with 12 bases left between them. Written as DNA, the CDR3 is TGTGCCAGCAGCTTAGCGCTGAGTAAGGGTGAGCAGTTCTTC. Amino acids: CASSLALSKGEQFF.

This chain uses TRBV19 with TRBJ1-6; D call uncertain. Trimming took 0 bases from V and 8 from J, leaving 20 bases between them. Per the germline V gene, CDR1 is LNHDA and CDR2 is SQIVND (reference sequence). This CDR3 has 18 amino acids. CDR3 amino acids: CASSIDRRSGGSYSPLHF. The CDR3 DNA sequence: TGTGCCAGTAGTATAGATCGGAGGTCCGGTGGATCATATTCACCCCTCCACTTT.

The chain couples TRBV7-9 to TRBJ1-1, with no clear D. The V end lost 2 bases, the J end lost 1 base, and 8 bases lay between the germline ends. CDR3 size: 14 residues. Germline V gene lookup returns CDR1 SEHNR and CDR2 FQNEAQ (reference sequence). CDR3 sequence reads: CASSLPAGNTEAFF. The CDR3 coding sequence is TGTGCCAGCAGCTTACCTGCGGGGAACACTGAAGCTTTCTTT.

The genes are TRBV7-3 and TRBJ2-1, with D tentatively TRBD1 or TRBD2 (5 bases each). CDR1 SGHTA and CDR2 FQGTGA come from the germline V gene. Trimming took off 0 bases at V and 3 bases at J, with 12 bases between the two ends. CDR3 size: 16 residues. The CDR3 protein is CASSLTAGAYYNEQFF. The CDR3 DNA reads as TGTGCCAGCAGCTTAACTGCCGGGGCGTACTACAATGAGCAGTTCTTC.

The rearrangement links TRBV15 to TRBJ2-7; D possibly corresponds to TRBD2 (5 bases). Germline loops: CDR1 LNHNV, CDR2 YYDKDF (reference sequence). This CDR3 spans 14 amino acids. Trimming left V 0 bases short and J 4 bases short, with 10 bases between. For the CDR3, the DNA is TGTGCCACCAGCAGAGATTCGGACTCGTACGAGCAGTACTTC. Translating gives CATSRDSDSYEQYF.

This clone was picked up a small number of times. The rearrangement uses TRBV9 and TRBJ1-3, with D possibly TRBD1 on 6 matching bases. The V and J ends lost 4 bases and 1 base respectively, with 18 bases between them. This CDR3 is 17 amino acids long. The germline CDR1 and CDR2 sequences are SGDLS and YYNGEE. The CDR3: CASSYRDTKLSGNTIYF. CDR3 DNA sequence: TGTGCCAGCAGCTACCGGGACACTAAATTATCTGGAAACACCATATATTTT.